This record covers a single T cell receptor beta chain. Amplification of TCR beta used genomic DNA extracted from peripheral blood. This specimen comes from a study of T cell repertoires in aging, cancer and after chemotherapy. Study in general: Patients with glioblastoma brain tumors were sampled before and after temozolomide-based therapy. The full dataset contained 7 million to 9.5 million TCR reads.

The germline V and J ends were trimmed by 3 bases and 4 bases, with 10 bases remaining between them. The CDR3 consists of 13 residues. Germline CDR1 and CDR2: GTSNPN and SVGIG (reference sequence). A mixed TRB-A/B primer pool amplified rearranged TRB by multiplex touch-down PCR. TCRdb recomputed calls from the multiplex PCR reads with MiXCR, one row per CDR3 protein. The sample holds around 7,700 distinct CDR3 sequences, approximately 50% seen once. The clonotype comes from a human donor with a solid tumor. The rearrangement links TRBV30 to TRBJ1-5; D gene ambiguous. What was sequenced was blood. As DNA, the CDR3 is TGTGCCTGGAGCACACAAGAAAATCAGCCCCAGCATTTT. Translation gives CAWSTQENQPQHF.